Below, 26 T cell receptor beta chains from the same sample are listed, as sequenced in a study of identical twins. TCRdb independently ran MiXCR on the 5' RACE reads; one entry per CDR3 protein. The data contain hundreds of thousands of distinct CDR3 sequences, 10% to 15% of them singletons. The same specimen was also included in a second study, on yellow fever vaccine responses in identical twins.

Material for sequencing was PBMCs. All receptors come from a woman between 18 and 29 years old in good health.

This rearrangement joins TRBV6-1 to TRBJ2-6; weak D call: TRBD2 (5 bases). V lost 7 bases, J lost 0 bases, and 10 bases lay in between. There are 15 residues in the CDR3. Germline V gives CDR1 MNHNS, CDR2 SASEGT. CDR3 in DNA: TGTGCCAGCAAAGATGGAGGCTCTGGGGCCAACGTCCTGACTTTC. This translates into CASKDGGSGANVLTF.

Only a few counts were recorded for this clonotype. The chain uses TRBV7-2 and TRBJ2-1; D possibly corresponds to TRBD2 (5 bases). V lost 5 bases, J lost 6 bases, and 11 bases lay in between. The CDR3 is 13 residues long. Germline assignment: CDR1 SGHTA and CDR2 FQGNSA. DNA of the CDR3: TGTGCCAGCAGCAATCTGGGAGTCAATGAGCAGTTCTTC. This encodes CASSNLGVNEQFF.

In its sample, this clonotype was seen a few times. In DNA, the CDR3 is TGTGCCAGCAGCTCCCTCGTGGGGGAATATGGCTACACCTTC. Its protein product is CASSSLVGEYGYTF. The chain is built from TRBV28 and TRBJ1-2; tentative D call: TRBD1 (5 bases). The CDR3 runs 14 residues. The ends were cut back, 6 bases at V and 5 bases at J, with 16 bases in the middle. Germline CDR1 and CDR2: MDHEN and SYDVKM.

This clonotype was seen a handful of times. The V and J genes are TRBV12-3 or TRBV12-4 and TRBJ2-1; no firm D call. This CDR3 has 12 amino acids. Trimming pared 4 bases from V and 8 bases from J, leaving 9 bases between. The CDR3 bases are TGTGCCAGCAGTTATCTAATTGATGAGCAGTTCTTC. Translation: CASSYLIDEQFF.

J is TRBJ1-1 and V is TRBV12-3 or TRBV12-4, with a tentative D call TRBD1 (6 bases). With 3 bases removed from V and 0 bases from J, the gap between germline ends came to 14 bases. There are 16 residues in the CDR3. The CDR3 nucleotides are TGTGCCAGCAGTTTGGCAGGGGAGATCATGAACACTGAAGCTTTCTTT. Its protein is CASSLAGEIMNTEAFF.

This clonotype was seen more than once but under ten times. V gene TRBV28 combines with J gene TRBJ2-3; the D gene is possibly TRBD2 (5 bases). Germline lookup yields CDR1 MDHEN and CDR2 SYDVKM. CDR3 length equals 16 residues. The V end lost 6 bases, the J end lost 1 base, and 17 bases lay between the germline ends. Written as DNA, the CDR3 is TGTGCCAGCAGGTCCCCCTTAGCGAGGGGCACAGATACGCAGTATTTT. This encodes CASRSPLARGTDTQYF.

This chain uses TRBV6-4 with TRBJ1-2; D uncertain. The germline gives CDR1 MRHNA, CDR2 SNTAGT. V was pared by 2 bases and J by 4 bases, with 5 bases between. The CDR3 sequence is 12 residues long. The CDR3 sequence is CASSDPIYGYTF. The CDR3 DNA sequence: TGTGCCAGCAGTGACCCGATCTATGGCTACACCTTC.

The chain is built from TRBV11-1 and TRBJ1-3; a possible D gene is TRBD1 (5 bases). CDR1 is SGHAT and CDR2 is FQDESV in the germline V gene (reference sequence). Trimming took off 5 bases at V and 1 base at J, with 21 bases between the two ends. CDR3 length: 18 residues. The CDR3, as DNA: TGTGCCAGCAGCGCAGGTCGACAGATCCGTTTATCTGGAAACACCATATATTTT. This codes for CASSAGRQIRLSGNTIYF. The whole variable domain, remainder taken from reference TRBV11-1 and TRBJ1-3, is EAEVAQSPRYKITEKSQAVAFWCDPISGHATLYWYRQILGQGPELLVQFQDESVVDDSQLPKDRFSAERLKGVDSTLKIQPAELGDSAMYLCASSAGRQIRLSGNTIYFGEGSWLTVV.

The chain carries TRBV5-1 and TRBJ2-5; maybe TRBD2 (5 bases). CDR3 length: 13 amino acids. V lost 7 bases, J lost 5 bases, and 15 bases lay in between. Per the germline V gene, CDR1 is SGHRS and CDR2 is YFSETQ. CDR3 coding DNA: TGCGCCAGCGTTCCCGGGAATGAGGAGACCCAGTACTTC. This codes for CASVPGNEETQYF.

This chain links TRBV7-8 with TRBJ2-1, with D uncertain. Per germline, CDR1 SGHVS and CDR2 FQNEAQ. This CDR3 is 17 amino acids long. With 5 bases removed from V and 3 bases from J, the gap between germline ends came to 20 bases. This chain's CDR3 is CASSPNSAPLHYNEQFF. The CDR3 DNA follows: TGTGCCAGCAGCCCAAACAGCGCCCCCCTGCACTACAATGAGCAGTTCTTC.

This clonotype appeared a few times. V gene TRBV15 combines with J gene TRBJ2-7; D may be TRBD2 (7 bases). V was trimmed by 0 bases and J by 1 base, leaving 10 bases between them. Germline values: CDR1 LNHNV, CDR2 YYDKDF (reference sequence). The CDR3 contains 15 residues. This chain's CDR3 is CATSRDRGASYEQYF. CDR3 bases: TGTGCCACCAGCAGAGATCGGGGGGCTTCCTACGAGCAGTACTTC. The full variable domain, its missing parts supplied by reference TRBV15 and TRBJ2-7, is DAMVIQNPRYQVTQFGKPVTLSCSQTLNHNVMYWYQQKSSQAPKLLFHYYDKDFNNEADTPDNFQSRRPNTSFCFLDIRSPGLGDTAMYLCATSRDRGASYEQYFGPGTRLTVT.

This clonotype has only a few counts. The genes are TRBV29-1 and TRBJ1-2, with D uncertain. This CDR3 contains 15 residues. V lost 3 bases and J 4 bases, leaving 18 bases between the germline ends. CDR1 and CDR2 (germline): SQVTM, ANQGSEA. The CDR3 loop is CSVDLSPAGGYGYTF. Here the CDR3 DNA reads TGCAGCGTTGACCTCTCCCCGGCGGGAGGCTATGGCTACACCTTC.

The chain couples TRBV7-6 to TRBJ2-5, with D perhaps being TRBD1 or TRBD2 (5 bases each). CDR1 is SGHVS and CDR2 is FNYEAQ in the germline V gene. CDR3 length: 18 amino acids. Trimming left V 2 bases short and J 1 base short, with 20 bases between. CDR3 loop: CASSLSQGPSSSQETQYF. Here the CDR3 DNA reads TGTGCCAGCAGCTTAAGCCAGGGACCTTCGTCTAGCCAAGAGACCCAGTACTTC.

The CDR3 loop is CASSVTGKMSGVVTGELFF. CDR3 nucleotide sequence: TGTGCCAGTAGTGTCACCGGGAAGATGAGCGGAGTCGTCACCGGGGAGCTGTTTTTT. The chain combines TRBV19 with TRBJ2-2; weak D call: TRBD2 (5 bases). Trimming pared 5 bases from V and 4 bases from J, leaving 26 bases between. This CDR3 has 19 amino acids. CDR1 LNHDA and CDR2 SQIVND come from the germline V gene (reference sequence).

V gene TRBV5-1 combines with J gene TRBJ2-2; TRBD1 agrees at 7 bases. This CDR3 is 16 amino acids long. The junction had 11 bases not matched to a gene; V was cut back by 2 bases and J by 7 bases. Germline values: CDR1 SGHRS, CDR2 YFSETQ. The CDR3 coding sequence is TGCGCCAGCAGCTTTGACCGACAGGGATCTCACGGGGAGCTGTTTTTT. Protein sequence: CASSFDRQGSHGELFF. The whole variable domain, filled in from reference TRBV5-1 and TRBJ2-2, reads KAGVTQTPRYLIKTRGQQVTLSCSPISGHRSVSWYQQTPGQGLQFLFEYFSETQRNKGNFPGRFSGRQFSNSRSEMNVSTLELGDSALYLCASSFDRQGSHGELFFGEGSRLTVL.

The CDR3 DNA reads TGTGCCAGCAGTGACCCAGGCGCCTACGAGCAGTACTTC. Translated, it gives CASSDPGAYEQYF. The gene calls are TRBV6-1 and TRBJ2-7; D is ambiguous. The ends were cut back, 3 bases at V and 2 bases at J, with 8 bases in the middle. The CDR3 consists of 13 residues. Germline assignment: CDR1 MNHNS and CDR2 SASEGT.

The table lists this clonotype with a few counts. The V call is TRBV7-9, the J call TRBJ1-2; TRBD1 matches 9 bases. Germline-derived CDR1 and CDR2 are SEHNR and FQNEAQ (reference sequence). CDR3 length: 15 residues. V shed 5 bases and J 6 bases; nucleotides not matched to a gene: 10. The CDR3 nucleotides read TGTGCCAGCAGCGCGAACTCACAGGGGGCCAATGGCTACACCTTC. It is translated as CASSANSQGANGYTF.

The J gene is TRBJ2-3, the V gene TRBV11-3; 7 bases agree with TRBD1. Germline V gene data show CDR1 as SGHNT and CDR2 as YENEEA. V lost 1 base and J lost 3; bases outside the gene matches: 7. The CDR3 spans 16 residues. In DNA, the CDR3 is TGTGCCAGCAGCTTAGGGGCAGGGGGTTGGACAGATACGCAGTATTTT. As protein: CASSLGAGGWTDTQYF.

The CDR3 DNA reads as TGTGCCAGCAGCCAACTAGCGGGGGGGAACACCGGGGAGCTGTTTTTT. Translation gives CASSQLAGGNTGELFF. The chain joins TRBV4-2 to TRBJ2-2, with 11 bases lining up with TRBD2. CDR3 length equals 16 residues. V trimming: 2 bases; J trimming: 1 base; junction bases outside the gene matches: 0. CDR1 and CDR2 (germline): LGHNA, YNFKEQ.

The chain carries TRBV7-2 and TRBJ2-7; D not certain. Germline V gene sequence: CDR1 SGHTA, CDR2 FQGNSA. The germline V and J ends were trimmed by 1 base and 2 bases, with 9 bases remaining between them. The CDR3 consists of 14 residues. The CDR3 is CASSLGLTTYEQYF. CDR3 sequence (DNA): TGTGCCAGCAGCTTAGGGTTGACGACCTACGAGCAGTACTTC.

This sequence joins TRBV4-1 and TRBJ2-7; 8 bases agree with TRBD1. Germline V gives CDR1 MGHRA, CDR2 YSYEKL. Trimming at V came to 1 base and at J to 2 bases, leaving 19 bases not matched to a gene. This CDR3 region has 20 residues. The CDR3 bases are TGCGCCAGCAGCCAAGTGTTTGGCAGGGGGCTAATTGGTAAGCCCTACGAGCAGTACGTC. Translating gives CASSQVFGRGLIGKPYEQYV.

The V gene is TRBV7-9, the J gene TRBJ2-7, with D possibly matching TRBD1 (5 bases). Germline-derived CDR1 and CDR2 are SEHNR and FQNEAQ (reference sequence). CDR3 length equals 15 residues. With 5 bases removed from V and 0 bases from J, the gap between germline ends came to 14 bases. CDR3 sequence (DNA): TGTGCCAGCAGCCCCGGCCCCCAGGGCTCCTACGAGCAGTACTTC. Residues: CASSPGPQGSYEQYF.

The V and J genes are TRBV28 and TRBJ2-7, with D uncertain. The germline V gene has CDR1 MDHEN and CDR2 SYDVKM. Between the trimmed V and J ends, which lost 9 bases and 2 bases, there was a span of 14 bases. The CDR3 is 13 residues long. For the CDR3, the DNA is TGTGCCAGTACTATGGGTGCTACCTACGAGCAGTACGTC. This encodes CASTMGATYEQYV.

This clonotype occurred a few times. The rearrangement links TRBV20-1 to TRBJ2-1; 8 bases agree with TRBD2. CDR3 length: 16 amino acids. V lost 7 bases and J lost 5; bases outside the gene matches: 16. Germline assignment: CDR1 DFQATT and CDR2 SNEGSKA (reference sequence). CDR3 in amino acids: CSGPELGSGRHNEQFF. CDR3 sequence (DNA): TGCAGTGGTCCTGAACTGGGAAGCGGGAGACACAATGAGCAGTTCTTC.

This clonotype has more than one count but fewer than ten. The CDR3: CSARDWLAGDTGELFF. CDR3 in DNA: TGCAGTGCTAGAGATTGGCTAGCGGGTGACACCGGGGAGCTGTTTTTT. This sequence joins TRBV20-1 and TRBJ2-2, with 8 bases fitting TRBD2. Germline values: CDR1 DFQATT, CDR2 SNEGSKA (reference sequence). CDR3 length equals 16 residues. The trim removed 0 bases at V and 3 bases at J, leaving 6 bases unmatched.

In this sample, this clonotype turned up a few times. The CDR3 region is CASSRDSVVHEQFF. DNA of the CDR3: TGTGCCAGCAGCCGGGACTCGGTAGTACATGAGCAGTTCTTC. This chain links TRBV7-3 with TRBJ2-1; D may be TRBD2 (6 bases). The CDR3 sequence is 14 residues long. Germline V gene lookup returns CDR1 SGHTA and CDR2 FQGTGA. Trimming stripped 5 bases from V and 8 bases from J, with 16 bases between.